The source of this T cell receptor beta chain is a study of regulatory T cells in long-lasting Graves disease. The CDR3 runs to 16 residues. Trimming left V 4 bases short and J 0 bases short, with 13 bases between. Germline V gene data show CDR1 as SGHAT and CDR2 as FQNNGV. This clonotype has a count of ten or more. Its cognate antigen is unknown. Time point in this sample: newly diagnosed GD, antithyroid drugs for less than 3 months. With RNA extracted from PBMCs as input, the TCR library was made. Approximately 9 milliliters of peripheral blood were taken and placed in EDTA tubes. Both iRepertoire HTBI primers and Arm-PCR of CDR3 regions were used to build the TCR beta libraries. In TCRdb, the multiplex PCR reads were re-called with MiXCR into one record per CDR3 protein. The sample lists more than 300,000 distinct CDR3 sequences, 12% seen once, with under 20% in the top ten. General study results and limits: Persistent disease showed a preference for TRBV28, TRBJ1-2 and TRBJ2-5.

The data also belong to a second study, concerning T cells in Graves' hyperthyroidism and ophthalmopathy. That paper notes: The study excluded patients with uncontrolled infection, other autoimmune disease, pregnancy or lactation.

The gene calls are TRBV11-2 and TRBJ1-3; D is perhaps TRBD1 (5 bases). Sample: peripheral blood mononuclear cells (PBMCs), taken at new diagnosis, from a patient treated with antithyroid drugs. The receptor's source is a woman aged 18-29 years with Graves disease. CDR3 DNA: TGTGCCAGCAGCTCCCCAGGGCGCGCCTCTGGAAACACCATATATTTT. Translated, it gives CASSSPGRASGNTIYF.